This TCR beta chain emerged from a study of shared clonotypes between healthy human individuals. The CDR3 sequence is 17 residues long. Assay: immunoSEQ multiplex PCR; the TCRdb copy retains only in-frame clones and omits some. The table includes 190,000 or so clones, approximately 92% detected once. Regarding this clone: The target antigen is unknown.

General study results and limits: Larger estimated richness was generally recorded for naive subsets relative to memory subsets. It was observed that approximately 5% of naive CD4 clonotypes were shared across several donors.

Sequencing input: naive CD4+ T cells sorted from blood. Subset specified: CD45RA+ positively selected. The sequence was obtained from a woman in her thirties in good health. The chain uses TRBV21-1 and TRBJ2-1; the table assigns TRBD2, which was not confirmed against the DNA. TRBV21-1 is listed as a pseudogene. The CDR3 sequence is CASSKGGLAGAADEQFF. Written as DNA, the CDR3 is TGTGCCAGCAGCAAAGGAGGACTAGCGGGAGCGGCCGATGAGCAGTTCTTC.